This T cell receptor (beta chain) stems from a study of T cells in Graves' hyperthyroidism and ophthalmopathy. Amplified TCR beta CDR3 regions derived from RNA transcripts. The HTBI primer set served for first-round RT-PCR of the TCR CDR3. TCRdb redid the calling of the multiplex PCR reads with MiXCR, one entry per CDR3 protein. The sample lists roughly 710,000 distinct CDR3 sequences; 30% to 40% were seen once. This CDR3 has 12 residues. V trimming: 8 bases; J trimming: 4 bases; junction bases outside the gene matches: 2. CDR1 is MNHEY, CDR2 SVGEGT, per germline. The sample comprised blood. The chain recombines TRBV6-2 or TRBV6-3 with TRBJ2-7; 10 positions agree with TRBD2. This clonotype was obtained from a woman aged 40 to 50 with Graves' hyperthyroidism. The CDR3 region is CASALAGYEQYF. The CDR3 nucleotides read TGTGCCAGCGCACTAGCGGGATACGAGCAGTACTTC.